This is a list of T cell receptor beta chains from one sample in a study of blood T cell repertoires in COVID-19. Measured with immunoSEQ multiplex PCR; TCRdb has only the in-frame clones, and not every one. This sample has about half a million clones, with about 88% found just once. Sample: peripheral blood. Every receptor here comes from a man between 18 and 35 years old with COVID-19, enrolled during active disease. Each CDR3 is given with its conserved first and last residue. The D gene is left open where the match is weak. Only some rows state a clone size, as once, few, many or a class for expanded clones.

TGTGCTAGTGGCCCGGGACAGGGACAATACGAGCAGTACTTC	CASGPGQGQYEQYF	TRBJ2-7	14	TRBV12-5	-	TRBD1
TGTGCCTCCCTAACCCGGACAGAGAGCACAGATACGCAGTATTTT	CASLTRTESTDTQYF	TRBJ2-3	15	TRBV2	-	-
TGTGCCACCTTATCACAGGAAGGATCACCCCTCCACTTT	CATLSQEGSPLHF	TRBJ1-6	13	TRBV2	once	-
TGTGCCTGGAGTGTGGGACAGGGCAATCAGCCCCAGCATTTT	CAWSVGQGNQPQHF	TRBJ1-5	14	TRBV30	-	TRBD1
TGTGCCAGCAGCTTGGCGGGGTCCTACAATGAGCAGTTCTTC	CASSLAGSYNEQFF	TRBJ2-1	14	TRBV5-4	-	-
TGTGCCAGCGGACTGATCTATAATTCACCCCTCCACTTT	CASGLIYNSPLHF	TRBJ1-6	13	TRBV27	-	-
TGTGCCAGCTCACCACCAGGGGCGGGAAGGGCCTACAATGAGCAGTTCTTC	CASSPPGAGRAYNEQFF	TRBJ2-1	17	TRBV18	-	-
TGTGCCAGCAGCCAAGAATCTGCTAGCGCGCAGTATTTT	CASSQESASAQYF	TRBJ2-3	13	TRBV3-1/TRBV3-2	-	-
TGTGCCAGCAGCCACGGACTAGTCAACACCGGGGAGCTGTTTTTT	CASSHGLVNTGELFF	TRBJ2-2	15	TRBV11-3	-	TRBD2
TGCAGCGCACAGGGGGCCTCTGGCACCGGGGAGCTGTTTTTT	CSAQGASGTGELFF	TRBJ2-2	14	TRBV29-1	-	TRBD1